The 17 T cell receptor beta chains reported below all come from one sample, sequenced in a study of tumor and adjacent non-tumor tissue in lung cancer. This sample's RNA came from whole unsorted tissue. TCRbeta libraries were built with three rounds of nested PCR, modified from ARM-PCR. TCRdb re-analysed the multiplex PCR reads in MiXCR, keeping a single row per CDR3 protein. The sample has 84,000 or so distinct CDR3 sequences, approximately 57% seen once. Sequencing used lung tumor tissue. Receptors originate from a man aged 70-80 years with non-small cell lung cancer.

This clonotype was detected once. At one end the junction does not follow the germline gene, possibly because of a read error. The chain couples TRBV5-1 to TRBJ2-1, with unresolved D. The CDR3 has 12 amino acids. Germline assignment: CDR1 SGHRS and CDR2 YFSETQ. The chain's CDR3 is CASSSARFEQFF. CDR3 coding DNA: TGCGCCAGTAGCTCGGCGAGATTCGAGCAGTTCTTC.

This clonotype was seen ten or more times. The rearrangement joins TRBV6-6 to TRBJ1-5, with 9 nucleotides matching TRBD1. This CDR3 is 15 amino acids long. Germline CDR1 reads MNHNY; CDR2 reads SVGAGI (reference sequence). V lost 2 bases and J lost 4; bases outside the gene matches: 3. In DNA, the CDR3 is TGTGCCAGCAGTTACAGGGACAGGGCGAATCAGCCCCAGCATTTT. Translation: CASSYRDRANQPQHF.

This clonotype was counted at least ten times. The V and J genes are TRBV4-2 and TRBJ1-6; D uncertain. The V end was cut by 1 base, the J end by 0 bases, with 7 bases between. This CDR3 comprises 16 residues. Germline CDR1 and CDR2: LGHNA and YNFKEQ. CDR3 sequence: CASSQVPHSYNSPLHF. Here the CDR3 DNA reads TGTGCCAGCAGCCAAGTTCCCCACTCCTATAATTCACCCCTCCACTTT.

Notes on this clonotype: Because the CDR3 is missing its conserved closing phenylalanine or tryptophan, this is likely a read error. The DNA is omitted, as the CDR3 cannot be located on it reliably, and the CDR3 follows TCRdb's listing. This chain connects TRBV11-2 to TRBJ2-3; the table's TRBD2 call for D was not verified on the DNA. From its first to its last residue, the CDR3 has 18 amino acids. Per germline, CDR1 SGHAT and CDR2 FQNNGV. CDR3 sequence reads: CASSPGLAGPLSTDTQYL.

In regard to this clonotype: Here the CDR3 omits its conserved ending phenylalanine or tryptophan, so a read error is the likely source. This rearrangement joins TRBV11-2 to TRBJ2-2; 7 bases fit TRBD1. CDR1 and CDR2 (germline): SGHAT, FQNNGV. The CDR3 is 16 amino acids. The CDR3 loop reads CDRSLQGTLFAGELFY. The CDR3 nucleotides are TGTGACAGAAGCCTACAGGGGACGTTGTTCGCCGGGGAGCTGTTTTAT.

This clonotype was counted a few times. The chain links TRBV7-9 to TRBJ1-6; D is unclear. Germline lookup yields CDR1 SEHNR and CDR2 FQNEAQ (reference sequence). Between the trimmed V and J ends, which lost 4 bases and 10 bases, there was a span of 8 bases. The CDR3 is made up of 12 amino acids. In DNA, the CDR3 is TGTGCCAGCAGCTCTCCACAATCACCCCTCCACTTT. Translation: CASSSPQSPLHF. The full variable domain, its missing parts supplied by reference TRBV7-9 and TRBJ1-6, is DTGVSQNPRHKITKRGQNVTFRCDPISEHNRLYWYRQTLGQGPEFLTYFQNEAQLEKSRLLSDRFSAERPKGSFSTLEIQRTEQGDSAMYLCASSSPQSPLHFGNGTRLTVT.

Concerning this clonotype itself: Germline is not matched at one junction end, which may reflect a read error. This sequence joins TRBV12-5 and TRBJ2-2; weak D call: TRBD1 (6 bases). The CDR3 has 15 amino acids. Germline V CDR1 and CDR2: LGHNT, FRNRAP. For the CDR3, the DNA is TGTGCTAGTGGTTTGGGCCAGGGGCCCGCCGAGGAGCTGTTTTTC. This translates into CASGLGQGPAEELFF.

About this clonotype itself: This clone may be a read error of a much larger clone one base away. The rearrangement uses TRBV24-1 and TRBJ2-5, with D possibly matching TRBD1 (6 bases). From germline, CDR1 is KGHDR and CDR2 SFDVKD. Trimming shortened V by 9 bases and J by 5 bases, and 18 bases separated the two germline ends. CDR3 length equals 14 residues. The CDR3 DNA is TGTGCCACCTCCGAGGACAACAGGGTGGAGACCCAGTACTTC. Its protein is CATSEDNRVETQYF.

The rearrangement uses TRBV24-1 and TRBJ2-1, with TRBD2 matching 12 bases. CDR3 length: 15 residues. Germline CDR1 KGHDR, CDR2 SFDVKD. V was clipped by 4 bases and J by 9 bases; unmatched bases: 6. The CDR3 bases are TGTGCCACCAGTGACCTAGCGGGAGGGCTCGGTGAGCAGTTCTTC. Its translation: CATSDLAGGLGEQFF.

This clonotype is termed medium-sized. The chain employs TRBV11-3 and TRBJ2-4, with 7 bases lining up with TRBD1. The CDR3 is 16 amino acids. The germline CDR1 and CDR2 sequences are SGHNT and YENEEA. V shed 3 bases and J 2 bases; nucleotides not matched to a gene: 7. The CDR3 DNA reads TGTGCCAGCAGCTTGAACAGGGGTAATTCCAAAAACATTCAGTACTTC. Encoded protein: CASSLNRGNSKNIQYF.

This clonotype was seen only once. This rearrangement joins TRBV20-1 to TRBJ1-5; 10 bases are a match to TRBD1. CDR1 is DFQATT, CDR2 SNEGSKA, per germline (reference sequence). Losses at the gene ends were 5 bases for V and 11 bases for J; bases not matched to a gene: 12. This CDR3 comprises 14 residues. CDR3 bases: TGCAGTGCTGGACAGGGGGTGGGGTTTTTGGCCCAGCATTTT. This sequence encodes CSAGQGVGFLAQHF.

With respect to this clonotype: This may arise from a read error, as a much more abundant clone is one base away. This chain connects TRBV7-9 to TRBJ1-5; perhaps TRBD1 as D (5 bases). The CDR3 length is 14 residues. Germline values: CDR1 SEHNR, CDR2 FQNEAQ (reference sequence). The CDR3 here is CASGRQTSNEPQHF. For the CDR3, the DNA is TGTGCCAGCGGGCGACAGACTAGCAATGAGCCCCAGCATTTT.

Comment on this clonotype: The junction shows a germline mismatch at one end, possibly a read error. J is TRBJ1-2 and V is TRBV12-3 or TRBV12-4; no reliable D call. This CDR3 spans 14 amino acids. DNA of the CDR3: TGTGCCAACAGTCCCCGGGGAGGGTCGCGTGGCTACACCTTC. It encodes CANSPRGGSRGYTF.

This clonotype was observed a few times. One end of the junction does not line up with germline, which may come from a read error. This chain uses TRBV4-1 with TRBJ2-7; D may be TRBD1 or TRBD2 (5 bases each). The CDR3 contains 13 residues. The V gene's germline CDR1 is MGHRA and CDR2 YSYEKL. The CDR3 is CASSPGASCEQYF. CDR3 in DNA: TGCGCCAGCAGCCCCGGGGCCTCCTGCGAGCAGTACTTC.

Notes on this clonotype: Compared with germline, one end of the junction differs, possibly owing to a read error. The chain carries TRBV29-1 and TRBJ1-2; maybe TRBD1 (5 bases). Germline CDR1 reads SQVTM; CDR2 reads ANQGSEA. The CDR3 totals 13 residues. The DNA for the CDR3 is TGCATCGTTGGCCGCCGAGGGACCTATGGCTACACTTTC. This codes for CIVGRRGTYGYTF.

The DNA of the CDR3 is TGTGCTATCGGTGAGTTGCGATTAGCGGGGTCAGTCTACAATGAGCAGTTCTTC. Its protein is CAIGELRLAGSVYNEQFF. This chain connects TRBV10-3 to TRBJ2-1, with 8 bases aligning to TRBD2. The CDR3 covers 18 residues. Germline lookup yields CDR1 ENHRY and CDR2 SYGVKD.

In regard to this clonotype: A read error may account for a junction end that differs from germline. The chain employs TRBV29-1 and TRBJ2-6; D tentatively reads TRBD1 or TRBD2 (5 bases each). The CDR3 extends over 15 amino acids. CDR1 and CDR2 (germline): SQVTM, ANQGSEA. CDR3 nucleotide sequence: TGTAGCGTCACCGGGGCCCTGGCTGGGGCCAACGTCCTGACTTTT. This encodes CSVTGALAGANVLTF.